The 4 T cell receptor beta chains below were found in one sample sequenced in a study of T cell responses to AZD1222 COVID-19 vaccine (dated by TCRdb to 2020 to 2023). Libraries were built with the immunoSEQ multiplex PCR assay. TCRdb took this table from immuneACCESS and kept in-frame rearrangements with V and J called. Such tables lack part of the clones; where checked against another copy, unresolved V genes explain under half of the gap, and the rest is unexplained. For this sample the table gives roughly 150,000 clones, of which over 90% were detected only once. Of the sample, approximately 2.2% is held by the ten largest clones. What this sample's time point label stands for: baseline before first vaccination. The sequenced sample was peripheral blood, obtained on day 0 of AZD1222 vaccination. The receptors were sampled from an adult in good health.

The CDR3 here is CAWRDPSSFYNEQFF. CDR3 nucleotide sequence: TGTGCCTGGAGGGATCCTTCGTCCTTCTACAATGAGCAGTTCTTC. The rearrangement uses TRBV30 and TRBJ2-1; no clear D. Per germline, CDR1 GTSNPN and CDR2 SVGIG (reference sequence). The CDR3 totals 15 residues. V was trimmed by 3 bases and J by 3 bases, leaving 15 bases between them.

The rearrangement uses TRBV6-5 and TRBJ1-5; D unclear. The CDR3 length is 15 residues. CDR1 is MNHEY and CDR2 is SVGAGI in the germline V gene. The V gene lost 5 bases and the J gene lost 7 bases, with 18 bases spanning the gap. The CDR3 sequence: CASSPRTLNRQPQHF. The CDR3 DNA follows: TGTGCCAGCAGTCCCCGGACGCTGAACCGACAGCCCCAGCATTTT.

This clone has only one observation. The CDR3 sequence is CASSLVGTVTEAFF. For the CDR3, the DNA is TGTGCCAGCAGCTTGGTCGGGACTGTGACTGAAGCTTTCTTT. The chain employs TRBV5-8 and TRBJ1-1, with D maybe TRBD1 (5 bases). Germline CDR1 is SGHTS and CDR2 is YDEGEE. V shed 0 bases and J shed 5 bases, with 11 bases lying between them. CDR3 length: 14 residues.

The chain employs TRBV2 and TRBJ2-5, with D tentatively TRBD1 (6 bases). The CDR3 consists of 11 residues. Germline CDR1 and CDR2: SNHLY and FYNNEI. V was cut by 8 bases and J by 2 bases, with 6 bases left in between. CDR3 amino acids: CASGTQETQYF. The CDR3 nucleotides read TGTGCCAGCGGGACACAAGAGACCCAGTACTTC.